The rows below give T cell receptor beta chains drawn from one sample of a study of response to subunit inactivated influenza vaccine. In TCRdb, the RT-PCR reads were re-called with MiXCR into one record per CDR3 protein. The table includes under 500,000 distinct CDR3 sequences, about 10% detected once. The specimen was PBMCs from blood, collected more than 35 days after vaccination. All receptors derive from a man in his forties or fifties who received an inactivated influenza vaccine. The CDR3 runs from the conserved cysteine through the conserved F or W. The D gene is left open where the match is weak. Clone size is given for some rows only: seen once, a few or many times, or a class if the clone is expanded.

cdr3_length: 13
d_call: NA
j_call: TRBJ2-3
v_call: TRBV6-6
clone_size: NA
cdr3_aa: CASGGSSTDTQYF
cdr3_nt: TGTGCCAGCGGAGGGAGCAGCACAGATACGCAGTATTTT

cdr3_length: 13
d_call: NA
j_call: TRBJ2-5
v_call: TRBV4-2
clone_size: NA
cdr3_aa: CASSVARGETQYF
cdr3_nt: TGTGCCAGCAGCGTTGCTCGGGGGGAGACCCAGTACTTC

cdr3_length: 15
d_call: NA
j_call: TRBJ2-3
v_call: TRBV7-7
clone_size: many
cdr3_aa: CASSLGLTSTDTQYF
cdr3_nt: TGTGCCAGCAGCCTAGGACTCACTAGCACAGATACGCAGTATTTT

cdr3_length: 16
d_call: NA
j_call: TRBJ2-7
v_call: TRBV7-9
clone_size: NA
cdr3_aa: CASSLGPRTDLYEQYF
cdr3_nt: TGTGCCAGCAGCTTAGGGCCCCGGACCGATCTTTACGAGCAGTACTTC

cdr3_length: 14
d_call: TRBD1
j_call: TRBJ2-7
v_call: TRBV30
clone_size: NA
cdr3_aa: CAWRGTGRTYEQYF
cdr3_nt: TGTGCCTGGAGGGGGACAGGGAGGACCTACGAGCAGTACTTC

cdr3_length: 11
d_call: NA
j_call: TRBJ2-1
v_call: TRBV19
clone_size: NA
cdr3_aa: CASSTRQEQFF
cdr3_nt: TGTGCCAGTAGTACCCGCCAAGAACAGTTCTTC

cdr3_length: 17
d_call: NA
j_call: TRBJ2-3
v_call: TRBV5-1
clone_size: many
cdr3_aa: CASSLGSLAQSTDTQYF
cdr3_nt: TGCGCCAGCAGCTTAGGATCGCTAGCACAGAGCACAGATACGCAGTATTTT

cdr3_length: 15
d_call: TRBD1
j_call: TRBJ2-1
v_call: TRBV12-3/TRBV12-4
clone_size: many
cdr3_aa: CASRPGTGQYNEQFF
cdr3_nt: TGTGCCAGCAGACCGGGGACAGGGCAGTACAATGAGCAGTTCTTC

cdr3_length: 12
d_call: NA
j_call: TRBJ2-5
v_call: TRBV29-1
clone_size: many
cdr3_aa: CSGGTNKETQYF
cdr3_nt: TGCAGCGGCGGGACAAATAAAGAGACCCAGTACTTC

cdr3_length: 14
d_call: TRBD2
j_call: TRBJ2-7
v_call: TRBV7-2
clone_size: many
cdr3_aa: CASRESSGVHEQYF
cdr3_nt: TGTGCCAGCAGGGAATCTAGCGGGGTCCACGAGCAGTACTTC

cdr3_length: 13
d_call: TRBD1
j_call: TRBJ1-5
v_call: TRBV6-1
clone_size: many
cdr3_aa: CASRDRGNQPQHF
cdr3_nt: TGTGCCAGCAGGGACAGGGGGAATCAGCCCCAGCATTTT

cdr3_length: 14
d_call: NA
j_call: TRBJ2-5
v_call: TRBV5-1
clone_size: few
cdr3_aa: CASSLGQDQETQYF
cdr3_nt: TGCGCCAGCAGCTTGGGGCAGGACCAAGAGACCCAGTACTTC

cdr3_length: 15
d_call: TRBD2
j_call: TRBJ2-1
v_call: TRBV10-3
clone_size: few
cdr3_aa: CASRQGLAETNEQFF
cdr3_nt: TGTGCCAGCAGACAGGGACTAGCGGAAACAAATGAGCAGTTCTTC

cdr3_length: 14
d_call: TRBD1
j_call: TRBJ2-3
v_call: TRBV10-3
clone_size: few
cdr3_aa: CATEDRAGTDTQYF
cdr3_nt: TGTGCCACCGAGGACAGGGCAGGCACAGATACGCAGTATTTT

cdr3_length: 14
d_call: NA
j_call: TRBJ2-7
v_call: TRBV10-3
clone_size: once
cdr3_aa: CATNPAGQNYEQYF
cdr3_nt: TGTGCCACTAACCCCGCGGGCCAGAACTACGAGCAGTACTTC

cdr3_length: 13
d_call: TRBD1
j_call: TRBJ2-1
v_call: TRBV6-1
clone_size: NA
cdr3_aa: CASSGQGLGEQFF
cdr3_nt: TGTGCCAGCAGCGGACAGGGACTGGGCGAGCAGTTCTTC

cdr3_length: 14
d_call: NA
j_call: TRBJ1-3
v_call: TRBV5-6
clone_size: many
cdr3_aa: CASSEMGGGNTIYF
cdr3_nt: TGTGCCAGCAGCGAAATGGGCGGTGGAAACACCATATATTTT

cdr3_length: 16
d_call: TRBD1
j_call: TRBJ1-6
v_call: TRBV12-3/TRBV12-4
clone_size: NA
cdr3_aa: CASSPRTGGLYSPLHF
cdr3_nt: TGTGCCAGCAGTCCACGGACAGGGGGCTTGTATTCACCCCTCCACTTT

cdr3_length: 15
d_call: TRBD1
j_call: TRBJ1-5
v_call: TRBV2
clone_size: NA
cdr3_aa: CASSQQGLVNQPQHF
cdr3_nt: TGTGCCAGCAGTCAACAGGGGCTAGTCAATCAGCCCCAGCATTTT

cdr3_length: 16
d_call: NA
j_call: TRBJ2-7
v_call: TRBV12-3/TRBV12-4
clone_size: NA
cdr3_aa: CASSLMPRFSSYEQYF
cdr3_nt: TGTGCCAGCAGTTTAATGCCCCGTTTTAGCTCCTACGAGCAGTACTTC

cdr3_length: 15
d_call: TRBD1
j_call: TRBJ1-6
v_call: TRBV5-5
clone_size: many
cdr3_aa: CASSLWTGDNSPLHF
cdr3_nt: TGTGCCAGCAGCCTGTGGACAGGGGATAATTCACCCCTCCACTTT

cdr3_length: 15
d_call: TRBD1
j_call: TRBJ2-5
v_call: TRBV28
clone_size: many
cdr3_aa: CASRGDGTAKETQYF
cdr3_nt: TGTGCCAGCAGAGGTGACGGGACAGCCAAAGAGACCCAGTACTTC

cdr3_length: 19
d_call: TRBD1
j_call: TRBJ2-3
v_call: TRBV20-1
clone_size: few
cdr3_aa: CSARGGTGPSAVRADTQYF
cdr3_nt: TGCAGTGCTAGGGGGGGGACAGGGCCATCGGCTGTACGTGCAGATACGCAGTATTTT

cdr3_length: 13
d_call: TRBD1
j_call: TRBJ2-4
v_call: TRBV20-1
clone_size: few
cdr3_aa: CSAIPGQGVIQYF
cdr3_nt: TGCAGTGCAATACCGGGACAGGGTGTCATTCAGTACTTC

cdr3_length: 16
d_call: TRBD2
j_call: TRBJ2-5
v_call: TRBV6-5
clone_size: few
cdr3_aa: CASSYGAGGLQETQYF
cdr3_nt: TGTGCCAGCAGTTACGGGGCGGGGGGCTTACAAGAGACCCAGTACTTC

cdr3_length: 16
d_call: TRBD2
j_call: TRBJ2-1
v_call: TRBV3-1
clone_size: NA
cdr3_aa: CASSQGPGLADNEQFF
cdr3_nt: TGTGCCAGCAGCCAAGGACCGGGACTAGCGGACAATGAGCAGTTCTTC

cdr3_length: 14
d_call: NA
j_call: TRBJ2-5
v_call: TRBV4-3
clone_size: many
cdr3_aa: CASSQDFIQETQYF
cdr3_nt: TGCGCCAGCAGCCAAGATTTCATCCAAGAGACCCAGTACTTC

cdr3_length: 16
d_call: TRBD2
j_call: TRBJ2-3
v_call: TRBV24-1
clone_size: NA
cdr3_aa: CATSDPGGKDTDTQYF
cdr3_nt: TGTGCCACCAGTGATCCGGGGGGAAAGGACACAGATACGCAGTATTTT

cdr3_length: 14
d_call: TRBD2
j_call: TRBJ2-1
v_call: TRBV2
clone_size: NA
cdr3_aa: CASSSQRGLDEQFF
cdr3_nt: TGTGCCAGCAGTAGTCAGCGGGGGCTCGATGAGCAGTTCTTC

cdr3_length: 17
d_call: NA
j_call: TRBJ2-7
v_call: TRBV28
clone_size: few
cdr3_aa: CASSLVIALSSSYEQYF
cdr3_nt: TGTGCCAGCAGTTTGGTTATAGCGCTATCCAGCTCCTACGAGCAGTACTTC

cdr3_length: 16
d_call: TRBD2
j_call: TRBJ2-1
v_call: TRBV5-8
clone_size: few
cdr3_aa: CASSAGERAAGNEQFF
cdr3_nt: TGTGCCAGCAGCGCGGGAGAGCGGGCTGCTGGTAATGAGCAGTTCTTC

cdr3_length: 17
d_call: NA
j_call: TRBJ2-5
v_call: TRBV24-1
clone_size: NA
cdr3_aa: CATSDFSLGGYQETQYF
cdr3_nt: TGTGCCACCAGTGATTTTTCGTTGGGGGGTTACCAAGAGACCCAGTACTTC

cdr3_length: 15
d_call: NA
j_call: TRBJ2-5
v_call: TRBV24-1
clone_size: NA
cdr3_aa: CATSESDRLQETQYF
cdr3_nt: TGTGCCACCAGTGAATCTGACAGGCTCCAAGAGACCCAGTACTTC

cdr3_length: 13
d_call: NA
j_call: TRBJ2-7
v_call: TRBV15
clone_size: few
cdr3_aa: CATSRDATYEQYF
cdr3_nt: TGTGCCACCAGCAGAGATGCGACCTACGAGCAGTACTTC

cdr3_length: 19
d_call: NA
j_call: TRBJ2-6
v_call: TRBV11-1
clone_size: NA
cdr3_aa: CASSPLRARSHSGANVLTF
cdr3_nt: TGTGCCAGCAGCCCCCTGAGGGCCAGGTCTCACTCTGGGGCCAACGTCCTGACTTTC

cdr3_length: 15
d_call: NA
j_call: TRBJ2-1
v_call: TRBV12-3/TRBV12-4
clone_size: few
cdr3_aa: CASSQKGGLYNEQFF
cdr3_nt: TGTGCCAGCAGCCAGAAGGGGGGTCTATACAATGAGCAGTTCTTC

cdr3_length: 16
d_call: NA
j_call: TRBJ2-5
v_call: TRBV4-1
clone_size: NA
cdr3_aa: CASSQGLYRIQETQYF
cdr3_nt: TGCGCCAGCAGCCAAGGTCTCTACAGAATCCAAGAGACCCAGTACTTC

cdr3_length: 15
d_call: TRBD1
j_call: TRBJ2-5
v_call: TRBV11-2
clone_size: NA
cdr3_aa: CASSARDRGPETQYF
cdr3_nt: TGTGCCAGCAGCGCGCGGGACAGGGGGCCAGAGACCCAGTACTTC

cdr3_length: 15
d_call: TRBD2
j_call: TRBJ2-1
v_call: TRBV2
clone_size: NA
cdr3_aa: CASSTSGGAFNEQFF
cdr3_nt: TGTGCCAGCAGTACTAGCGGGGGGGCCTTTAATGAGCAGTTCTTC

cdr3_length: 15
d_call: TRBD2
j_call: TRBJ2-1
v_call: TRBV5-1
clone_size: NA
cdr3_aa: CASSPSLAGGNEQFF
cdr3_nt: TGCGCCAGCAGCCCCTCACTAGCGGGGGGCAATGAGCAGTTCTTC

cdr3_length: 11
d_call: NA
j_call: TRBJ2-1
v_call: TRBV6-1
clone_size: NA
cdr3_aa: CASSEEASRFF
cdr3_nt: TGTGCCAGCAGTGAAGAAGCTAGCCGGTTCTTC

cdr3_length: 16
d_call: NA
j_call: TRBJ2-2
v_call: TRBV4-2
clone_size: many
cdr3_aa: CASSQDHGLNTGELFF
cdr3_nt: TGTGCCAGCAGCCAAGATCACGGACTTAACACCGGGGAGCTGTTTTTT

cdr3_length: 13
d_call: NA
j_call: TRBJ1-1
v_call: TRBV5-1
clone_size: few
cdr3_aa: CASSLDQNTEAFF
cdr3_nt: TGCGCCAGCAGCTTGGACCAGAACACTGAAGCTTTCTTT

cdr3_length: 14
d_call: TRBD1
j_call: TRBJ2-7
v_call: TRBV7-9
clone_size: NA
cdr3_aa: CASRPGQEAYEQYF
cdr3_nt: TGTGCCAGCAGACCCGGACAGGAGGCCTACGAGCAGTACTTC

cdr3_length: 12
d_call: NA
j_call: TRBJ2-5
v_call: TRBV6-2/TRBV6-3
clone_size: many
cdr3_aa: CASSQRHETQYF
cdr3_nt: TGTGCCAGCAGTCAGCGTCATGAGACCCAGTACTTC

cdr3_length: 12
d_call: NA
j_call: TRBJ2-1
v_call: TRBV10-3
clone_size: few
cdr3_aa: CAISALEGEQFF
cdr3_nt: TGTGCCATCAGTGCCTTGGAGGGTGAGCAGTTCTTC

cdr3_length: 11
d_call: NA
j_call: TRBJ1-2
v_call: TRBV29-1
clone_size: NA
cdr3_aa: CSVEYLDGYTF
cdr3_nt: TGCAGCGTTGAATATTTGGATGGCTACACCTTC

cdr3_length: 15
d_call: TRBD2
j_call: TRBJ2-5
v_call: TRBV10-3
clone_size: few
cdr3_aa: CAISESRRGRETQYF
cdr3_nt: TGTGCCATCAGTGAGTCGAGGCGGGGGAGGGAGACCCAGTACTTC

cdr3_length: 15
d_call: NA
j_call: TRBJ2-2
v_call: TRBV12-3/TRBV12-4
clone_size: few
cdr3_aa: CASSLQGWGTGELFF
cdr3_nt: TGTGCCAGCAGTTTACAGGGGTGGGGCACCGGGGAGCTGTTTTTT

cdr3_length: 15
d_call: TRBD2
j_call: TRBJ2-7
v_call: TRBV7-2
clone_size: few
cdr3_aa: CASSLMLAVSYEQYF
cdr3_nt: TGTGCCAGCAGCTTAATGCTAGCGGTTTCCTACGAGCAGTACTTC